The 32 T cell receptor beta chains below come from one sample, sequenced in a study of chemoradiotherapy in HPV16-positive cancers. Sequenced by immunoSEQ multiplex PCR; TCRdb stores in-frame clones only, minus some. The repertoire holds about 1,500 clones, approximately 83% seen once, with approximately 6.2% in the top ten. Sequenced material: tumor tissue, taken from a patient who underwent chemoradiotherapy. The receptors here all came from a human donor with HPV-associated anogenital cancer.

The V gene is TRBV5-1, the J gene TRBJ2-4; D may be TRBD2 (6 bases). From germline, CDR1 is SGHRS and CDR2 YFSETQ. V was shortened by 4 bases and J by 0 bases, with 11 bases between the two germline ends. This CDR3 has 15 amino acids. The CDR3 sequence: CASSVQEGAKNIQYF. The CDR3 DNA reads as TGCGCCAGCAGCGTTCAGGAGGGAGCCAAAAACATTCAGTACTTC.

This clone was detected once. The rearrangement links TRBV29-1 to TRBJ2-3; D is possibly TRBD1 (6 bases). CDR3 length: 13 residues. V lost 7 bases and J lost 4, with 15 bases in between. In germline, CDR1 is SQVTM, CDR2 ANQGSEA. The CDR3 sequence is CSAVKGEADTQYF. The DNA of the CDR3 is TGCAGCGCCGTTAAGGGGGAAGCAGATACGCAGTATTTT.

This chain joins TRBV7-2 and TRBJ2-1; D gene ambiguous. V lost 5 bases and J 5 bases, leaving 13 bases between the germline ends. The length of the CDR3 is 14 residues. Germline V CDR1 and CDR2: SGHTA, FQGNSA. As DNA, the CDR3 is TGTGCCAGCAGCCACATTGTGGGTGACAATGAGCAGTTCTTC. Its protein is CASSHIVGDNEQFF.

V is TRBV5-1 and J is TRBJ2-2, with 10 bases aligning to TRBD2. After removal of 3 bases from V and 2 bases from J, the junction contained 7 bases not matched to a gene. Per the germline V gene, CDR1 is SGHRS and CDR2 is YFSETQ. The CDR3 totals 17 residues. CDR3 residues: CASSSRTSGSNTGELFF. The CDR3 DNA sequence: TGCGCCAGCAGCTCCCGGACTAGCGGCTCTAACACCGGGGAGCTGTTTTTT.

The chain recombines TRBV5-1 with TRBJ2-3, with unresolved D. The CDR3 length is 12 residues. Trimming shortened V by 2 bases and J by 3 bases, and 4 bases separated the two germline ends. From germline, CDR1 is SGHRS and CDR2 YFSETQ. CDR3 region: CASSFATDTQYF. The CDR3 nucleotides read TGCGCCAGCAGCTTTGCTACAGATACGCAGTATTTT. The whole variable domain, remainder taken from reference TRBV5-1 and TRBJ2-3, is KAGVTQTPRYLIKTRGQQVTLSCSPISGHRSVSWYQQTPGQGLQFLFEYFSETQRNKGNFPGRFSGRQFSNSRSEMNVSTLELGDSALYLCASSFATDTQYFGPGTRLTVL.

The V call is TRBV27, the J call TRBJ2-1, with TRBD1 matching 7 bases. The CDR3 length is 15 residues. V was pared by 7 bases and J by 9 bases, with 15 bases of the junction left unmatched. Germline V gene data show CDR1 as MNHEY and CDR2 as SMNVEV (reference sequence). CDR3 in amino acids: CASKSGQTLSFEQFF. The CDR3 region has the DNA TGTGCCAGCAAGTCGGGACAGACCCTTTCGTTTGAGCAGTTCTTC.

CDR3 sequence (DNA): TGTGCCAGCAGCCAGGGGGCGCCGGGGGCCAACGTCCTGACTTTC. Its protein product is CASSQGAPGANVLTF. This chain joins TRBV7-3 and TRBJ2-6, with 8 bases matching TRBD1. V gave up 5 bases and J gave up 4 bases; unmatched junction bases: 4. The V gene's germline CDR1 is SGHTA and CDR2 FQGTGA. This CDR3 spans 15 amino acids. Variable domain in full (rest from reference TRBV7-3 and TRBJ2-6): GAGVSQTPSNKVTEKGKYVELRCDPISGHTALYWYRQSLGQGPEFLIYFQGTGAADDSGLPNDRFFAVRPEGSVSTLKIQRTERGDSAVYLCASSQGAPGANVLTFGAGSRLTVL.

This chain joins TRBV4-1 and TRBJ2-1; D not certain. Germline assignment: CDR1 MGHRA and CDR2 YSYEKL. Trimming stripped 5 bases from V and 6 bases from J, with 8 bases between. The CDR3 totals 12 residues. DNA of the CDR3: TGCGCCAGCAGCACCCCTCCCAATGAGCAGTTCTTC. Translated, it gives CASSTPPNEQFF.

V and J are TRBV6-6 and TRBJ1-5; weak D call: TRBD1 (6 bases). Germline V CDR1 and CDR2: MNHNY, SVGAGI (reference sequence). This CDR3 comprises 14 residues. V was shortened by 2 bases and J by 5 bases, with 10 bases between the two germline ends. CDR3: CASSYGAGDQPQHF. Written as DNA, the CDR3 is TGTGCCAGCAGTTACGGGGCAGGGGATCAGCCCCAGCATTTT.

This chain joins TRBV18 and TRBJ2-7; 11 nucleotides match TRBD1. The germline CDR1 and CDR2 sequences are KGHSH and LQKENI. This CDR3 has 15 residues. Unmatched junction bases numbered 8, after V lost 5 bases and J lost 5 bases. CDR3 loop: CASSIDRTGGNEQYF. CDR3 in DNA: TGTGCCAGCTCAATAGACCGGACAGGGGGCAACGAGCAGTACTTC. Combining the CDR3 with reference TRBV18 and TRBJ2-7 gives the whole variable domain NAGVMQNPRHLVRRRGQEARLRCSPMKGHSHVYWYRQLPEEGLKFMVYLQKENIIDESGMPKERFSAEFPKEGPSILRIQQVVRGDSAAYFCASSIDRTGGNEQYFGPGTRLTVT.

This chain links TRBV4-3 with TRBJ2-7; D is unresolved. Trimming shortened V by 0 bases and J by 0 bases, and 9 bases separated the two germline ends. The germline V gene has CDR1 LGHNA and CDR2 YSLEER. The CDR3 length is 15 residues. The CDR3 protein is CASSQDAGFSYEQYF. The CDR3 DNA reads TGCGCCAGCAGCCAAGACGCAGGTTTCTCCTACGAGCAGTACTTC.

This chain connects TRBV4-3 to TRBJ2-5; D may be TRBD1 or TRBD2 (5 bases each). Germline CDR1 LGHNA, CDR2 YSLEER. The CDR3 sequence is 13 residues long. The V end lost 0 bases, the J end lost 5 bases, and 7 bases lay between the germline ends. The CDR3 here is CASSQDREETQYF. The CDR3 DNA is TGCGCCAGCAGCCAAGACAGGGAGGAGACCCAGTACTTC.

The J gene is TRBJ2-7, the V gene TRBV4-3; 7 nucleotides agree with TRBD2. Trimming took 5 bases from V and 10 from J; bases not matched to a gene: 17. Germline CDR1 and CDR2: LGHNA and YSLEER. The CDR3 is 15 residues long. CDR3 sequence (DNA): TGCGCCAGCAGCTCGGGGATTCGGCTAGCGGAGTCTCAGTACTTC. Protein: CASSSGIRLAESQYF.

The V gene is TRBV9, the J gene TRBJ1-1; D is uncertain. This CDR3 spans 15 amino acids. Germline V gene data show CDR1 as SGDLS and CDR2 as YYNGEE. The ends were cut back, 0 bases at V and 1 base at J, with 10 bases in the middle. CDR3 region: CASSVGPLGNTEAFF. CDR3 in DNA: TGTGCCAGCAGCGTAGGCCCGCTTGGGAACACTGAAGCTTTCTTT.

This clone has just a few counts. The chain couples TRBV28 to TRBJ2-7; 7 bases agree with TRBD1. Trimming took 6 bases from V and 3 from J; bases not matched to a gene: 14. Germline CDR1 and CDR2: MDHEN and SYDVKM. CDR3 length equals 16 residues. For the CDR3, the DNA is TGTGCCAGCAGCAAAACACCGGGACAGATCAGCTACGAGCAGTACTTC. Translating it yields CASSKTPGQISYEQYF.

This clone was detected once. Here the CDR3 reads CASSLPSGATDTQYF. Written as DNA, the CDR3 is TGTGCCAGCAGCTTACCCAGCGGCGCCACAGATACGCAGTATTTT. J is TRBJ2-3 and V is TRBV13; perhaps TRBD2 as D (5 bases). V was trimmed by 2 bases and J by 2 bases, leaving 11 bases between them. Per the germline V gene, CDR1 is PRHDT and CDR2 is FYEKMQ (reference sequence). CDR3 length equals 15 residues.

This clone was seen just once. The rearrangement uses TRBV10-3 and TRBJ2-1, with D possibly being TRBD2 (6 bases). CDR3 length equals 15 residues. Germline values: CDR1 ENHRY, CDR2 SYGVKD. V gave up 6 bases and J gave up 4 bases, with 16 bases separating them. Here the CDR3 reads CAIRNNVGGYNEQFF. The CDR3 bases are TGTGCCATCAGGAATAACGTCGGGGGTTACAATGAGCAGTTCTTC.

This clone was observed a few times. The CDR3 coding sequence is TGTGCCAGCAGTTCTGATCAGAACACTGAAGCTTTCTTT. It specifies CASSSDQNTEAFF. This chain links TRBV6-6 with TRBJ1-1; D unclear. The CDR3 is 13 amino acids. V shed 4 bases and J shed 1 base, with 7 bases lying between them. Germline V gene sequence: CDR1 MNHNY, CDR2 SVGAGI (reference sequence).

The genes are TRBV7-2 and TRBJ2-1, with 9 nucleotides matching TRBD2. The CDR3 spans 13 residues. V lost 7 bases, J lost 3 bases, and 1 base stayed unmatched. Germline CDR1 reads SGHTA; CDR2 reads FQGNSA. The CDR3 protein is CASTSGIYNEQFF. The CDR3 DNA reads as TGTGCCAGCACTAGCGGGATCTACAATGAGCAGTTCTTC. The variable domain in full, completed from reference TRBV7-2 and TRBJ2-1, reads GAGVSQSPSNKVTEKGKDVELRCDPISGHTALYWYRQSLGQGLEFLIYFQGNSAPDKSGLPSDRFSAERTGGSVSTLTIQRTQQEDSAVYLCASTSGIYNEQFFGPGTRLTVL.

A note on this clone: The germline gene is not matched at one end of the junction; a read error may be the cause. The J gene is TRBJ2-7, the V gene TRBV5-4; D remains ambiguous. Germline values: CDR1 SGHNT, CDR2 YYREEE (reference sequence). This CDR3 is 14 amino acids long. The CDR3 sequence is CASSHNSPPYEQYF. Written as DNA, the CDR3 is TGCGCCAGCAGCCATAACTCACCCCCGTACGAGCAGTACTTC.

The V call is TRBV19, the J call TRBJ1-2, with D perhaps matching TRBD1 (5 bases). Per germline, CDR1 LNHDA and CDR2 SQIVND (reference sequence). The CDR3 runs 14 residues. Trimming removed 5 bases at V and 5 bases at J, with 15 bases between. The CDR3 spells CASSEAGMGYGYTF. The CDR3 DNA is TGTGCCAGTAGTGAAGCAGGGATGGGGTATGGCTACACCTTC.

This clone came up once. The chain links TRBV4-1 to TRBJ1-2; 10 bases are a match to TRBD1. Germline V gene sequence: CDR1 MGHRA, CDR2 YSYEKL. The CDR3 consists of 18 residues. V lost 0 bases and J lost 7; bases outside the gene matches: 14. The CDR3 sequence: CASSQEIPGTGDPRGYTF. The CDR3 DNA is TGCGCCAGCAGCCAAGAAATTCCCGGGACAGGGGATCCGCGTGGCTACACCTTC.

The chain combines TRBV6-1 with TRBJ2-5, with 10 nucleotides matching TRBD2. The J call is in doubt because the DNA end fits TRBJ2-7 better. This CDR3 comprises 19 residues. The germline V gene has CDR1 MNHNS and CDR2 SASEGT. In nucleotides, the CDR3 is TGTGCCAGCAGTGGGTCAGGACGAGCGGGAGGGCCCTTCGGCTACGAGCAGTACTTC. It codes for CASSGSGRAGGPFGYEQYF.

The rearrangement links TRBV11-3 to TRBJ2-1; 11 bases agree with TRBD2. This CDR3 is built from 15 residues. Trimming took 4 bases from V and 8 from J; bases not matched to a gene: 7. Germline lookup yields CDR1 SGHNT and CDR2 YENEEA. CDR3 in DNA: TGTGCCAGCAGCTCACTAGCGGGAGTAGGCTATGAGCAGTTCTTC. This sequence encodes CASSSLAGVGYEQFF.

The rearrangement uses TRBV7-9 and TRBJ1-1, with D hard to call. Trimming took off 3 bases at V and 3 bases at J, with 8 bases between the two ends. This CDR3 region has 13 residues. Germline V CDR1 and CDR2: SEHNR, FQNEAQ (reference sequence). The CDR3, as DNA: TGTGCCAGCAGCTTGGACCGCTACACTGAAGCTTTCTTT. As protein: CASSLDRYTEAFF. The full variable domain, in which reference TRBV7-9 and TRBJ1-1 provide the parts outside the CDR3, is DTGVSQNPRHKITKRGQNVTFRCDPISEHNRLYWYRQTLGQGPEFLTYFQNEAQLEKSRLLSDRFSAERPKGSFSTLEIQRTEQGDSAMYLCASSLDRYTEAFFGQGTRLTVV.

The rearrangement links TRBV4-3 to TRBJ2-1, with unresolved D. This CDR3 spans 13 amino acids. V dropped 2 bases and J dropped 8 bases, with 10 bases sitting between them. Germline V gene data show CDR1 as LGHNA and CDR2 as YSLEER. The CDR3 reads CASSQPGADEQFF. Written as DNA, the CDR3 is TGCGCCAGCAGCCAACCGGGTGCCGATGAGCAGTTCTTC.

V usage is TRBV7-2 and J usage is TRBJ2-7; TRBD1 aligns across 8 bases. The J segment lost 2 bases and the V segment lost 1 base, leaving 10 bases of the junction unmatched. Per germline, CDR1 SGHTA and CDR2 FQGNSA. The CDR3 sequence is 17 residues long. The CDR3: CASSLVQGVPTPYEQYF. In DNA form, the CDR3 reads TGTGCCAGCAGCTTAGTACAGGGGGTTCCTACCCCCTACGAGCAGTACTTC.

The J gene is TRBJ2-1, the V gene TRBV9; TRBD1 matches at 7 bases. The CDR3 consists of 14 residues. Looked up from germline, CDR1 is SGDLS and CDR2 is YYNGEE. V gave up 4 bases and J gave up 4 bases; unmatched junction bases: 5. The CDR3 nucleotides are TGTGCCAGCAGCACCCGGACAGGATACAATGAGCAGTTCTTC. This encodes CASSTRTGYNEQFF.

The chain carries TRBV9 and TRBJ1-5; D unresolved. CDR3 length: 15 residues. V lost 4 bases to trimming and J lost 5 bases, with 16 bases between them. CDR1 is SGDLS, CDR2 YYNGEE, per germline. The CDR3 DNA sequence: TGTGCCAGCAGCCTGACGTCCGGACTTCATCAGCCCCAGCATTTT. Its translation is CASSLTSGLHQPQHF.

The rearrangement joins TRBV7-6 to TRBJ2-3; D unresolved. The CDR3 loop spans 14 amino acids. Germline V gene sequence: CDR1 SGHVS, CDR2 FNYEAQ. Trimming stripped 3 bases from V and 0 bases from J, with 7 bases between. Here the CDR3 reads CASSFTESTDTQYF. The CDR3 DNA follows: TGTGCCAGCAGCTTCACAGAGAGCACAGATACGCAGTATTTT.

The V and J genes are TRBV9 and TRBJ1-1, with D possibly being TRBD1 (5 bases). V lost 4 bases to trimming and J lost 1 base, with 11 bases between them. Per the germline V gene, CDR1 is SGDLS and CDR2 is YYNGEE. The CDR3 sequence is 14 residues long. Written as DNA, the CDR3 is TGTGCCAGCAGCTACTACGGGGGGAACACTGAAGCTTTCTTT. The encoded protein is CASSYYGGNTEAFF. The full variable domain, rest sourced from reference TRBV9 and TRBJ1-1, is DSGVTQTPKHLITATGQRVTLRCSPRSGDLSVYWYQQSLDQGLQFLIQYYNGEERAKGNILERFSAQQFPDLHSELNLSSLELGDSALYFCASSYYGGNTEAFFGQGTRLTVV.

The chain combines TRBV19 with TRBJ2-7; D uncertain. The V and J ends lost 6 bases and 0 bases respectively, with 9 bases between them. The CDR3 runs 13 residues. Germline V gene lookup returns CDR1 LNHDA and CDR2 SQIVND (reference sequence). CDR3 sequence (DNA): TGTGCCAGTAGGAAAGGGATCTCCTACGAGCAGTACTTC. It specifies CASRKGISYEQYF. The full variable domain, completed using reference TRBV19 and TRBJ2-7, is DGGITQSPKYLFRKEGQNVTLSCEQNLNHDAMYWYRQDPGQGLRLIYYSQIVNDFQKGDIAEGYSVSREKKESFPLTVTSAQKNPTAFYLCASRKGISYEQYFGPGTRLTVT.